The sequence of this T cell receptor beta chain was determined in a study of cytomegalovirus exposure and HLA in healthy donors. General study points: Diagnosis of cytomegalovirus status made by the classifier reportedly showed high specificity and sensitivity.

Concerning this clone: Antigen: not known.

Profiling relied on immunoSEQ multiplex PCR, and the TCRdb table lists in-frame clones only, not all of them. This sample has about 200,000 clones; about 81% occur once, and the top ten carry 1% to 1.5%. The sequencing sample was made of PBMCs. The TCR was taken from a woman aged 30 to 39 in good health and CMV-seronegative.

The CDR3 bases are TGCGCCAGCAGCCTCCCTCCGCGATTCTATGGCTACACCTTC. Protein sequence: CASSLPPRFYGYTF. The rearrangement links TRBV23-1 to TRBJ1-2; D unresolved. TRBV23-1 is identified as an open reading frame with a role that is uncertain. The CDR3 is 14 amino acids. The V end lost 6 bases, the J end lost 4 bases, and 15 bases lay between the germline ends.